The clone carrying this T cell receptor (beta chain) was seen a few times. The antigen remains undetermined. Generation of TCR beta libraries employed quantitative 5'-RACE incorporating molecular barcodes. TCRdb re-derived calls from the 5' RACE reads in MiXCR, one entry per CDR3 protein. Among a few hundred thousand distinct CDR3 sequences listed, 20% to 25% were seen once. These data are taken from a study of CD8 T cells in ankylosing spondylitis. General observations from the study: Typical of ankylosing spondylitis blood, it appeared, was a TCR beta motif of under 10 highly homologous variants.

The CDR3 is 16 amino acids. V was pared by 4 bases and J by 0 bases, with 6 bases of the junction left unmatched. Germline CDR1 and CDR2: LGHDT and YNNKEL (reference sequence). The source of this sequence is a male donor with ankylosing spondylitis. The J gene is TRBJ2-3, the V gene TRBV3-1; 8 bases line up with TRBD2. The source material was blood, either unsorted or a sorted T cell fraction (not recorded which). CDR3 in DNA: TGTGCCAGCAGCCGCCGACTAGCGTCCAGCACAGATACGCAGTATTTT. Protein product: CASSRRLASSTDTQYF.